At least ten counts were recorded for the clone carrying this T cell receptor beta chain. Its antigen is currently unknown. Molecules of cDNA were individually given unique molecular identifiers that were attached to them. TCRdb reprocessed the 5' RACE reads with MiXCR, giving one entry per CDR3 protein. This table holds 25,000 to 35,000 distinct CDR3 sequences, 4% to 5.5% found once. The sample belongs to a study of early T cells in non-severe SARS-CoV-2 infection. Study-wide background: Alpha and beta chains were unpaired, from unsorted whole-blood bulk RNA.

Study-level points and caveats: Anti-spike CD8 responses were favored in VDJdb matching, and private and CD4 specificities were missed.

V lost 5 bases to trimming and J lost 0 bases; unmatched junction nucleotides: 8. Germline CDR1 reads DFQATT; CDR2 reads SNEGSKA (reference sequence). The CDR3 spans 15 residues. Sequencing used whole blood. This chain uses TRBV20-1 with TRBJ1-1; 8 positions match TRBD1. This TCR came from an adult who was a healthcare worker with PCR-confirmed SARS-CoV-2 infection or an uninfected control (not recorded which). As DNA, the CDR3 is TGCAGTGCTCCCCGGACAGGGATCATGAACACTGAAGCTTTCTTT. Translated: CSAPRTGIMNTEAFF.